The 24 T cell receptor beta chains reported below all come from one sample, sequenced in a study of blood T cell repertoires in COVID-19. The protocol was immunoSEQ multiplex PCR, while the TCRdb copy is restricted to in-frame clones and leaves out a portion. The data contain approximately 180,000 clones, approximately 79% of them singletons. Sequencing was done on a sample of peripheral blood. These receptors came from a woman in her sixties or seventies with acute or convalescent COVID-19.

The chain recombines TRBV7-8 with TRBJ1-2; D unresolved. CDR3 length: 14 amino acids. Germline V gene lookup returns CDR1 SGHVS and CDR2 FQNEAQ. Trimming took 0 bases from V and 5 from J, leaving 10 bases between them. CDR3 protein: CASSLAQSGYGYTF. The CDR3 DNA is TGTGCCAGCAGCTTAGCTCAAAGCGGGTATGGCTACACCTTC.

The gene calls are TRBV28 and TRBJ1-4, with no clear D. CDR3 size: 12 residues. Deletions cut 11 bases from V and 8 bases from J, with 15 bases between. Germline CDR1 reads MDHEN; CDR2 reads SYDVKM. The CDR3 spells CAASRSGEKLFF. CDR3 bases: TGTGCCGCGTCACGGTCGGGGGAAAAACTGTTTTTT.

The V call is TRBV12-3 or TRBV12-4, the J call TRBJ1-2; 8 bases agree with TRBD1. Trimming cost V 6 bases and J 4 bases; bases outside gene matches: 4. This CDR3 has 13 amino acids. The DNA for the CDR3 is TGTGCCAGCAGCCAGACAGGGGCCTATGGCTACACCTTC. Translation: CASSQTGAYGYTF.

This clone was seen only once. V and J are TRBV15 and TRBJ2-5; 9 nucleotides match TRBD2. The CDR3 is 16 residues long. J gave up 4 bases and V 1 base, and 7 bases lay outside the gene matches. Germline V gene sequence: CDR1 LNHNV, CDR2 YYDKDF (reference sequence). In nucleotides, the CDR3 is TGTGCCACCAGCAGAGTTAGCGGGAGAGGAGCAGAGACCCAGTACTTC. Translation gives CATSRVSGRGAETQYF.

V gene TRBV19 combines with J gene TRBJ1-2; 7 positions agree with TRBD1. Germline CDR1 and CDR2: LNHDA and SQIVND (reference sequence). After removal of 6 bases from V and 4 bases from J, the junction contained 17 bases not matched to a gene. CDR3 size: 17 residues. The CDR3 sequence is CASSRRTGASPSYGYTF. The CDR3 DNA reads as TGTGCCAGTAGCCGGCGTACAGGGGCGTCCCCGAGCTATGGCTACACCTTC.

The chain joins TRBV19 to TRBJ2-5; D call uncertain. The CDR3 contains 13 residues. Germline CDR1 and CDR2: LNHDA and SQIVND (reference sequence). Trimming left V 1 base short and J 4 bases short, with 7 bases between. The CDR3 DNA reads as TGTGCCAGTAGTATAGGAGAGGTAGAGACCCAGTACTTC. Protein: CASSIGEVETQYF.

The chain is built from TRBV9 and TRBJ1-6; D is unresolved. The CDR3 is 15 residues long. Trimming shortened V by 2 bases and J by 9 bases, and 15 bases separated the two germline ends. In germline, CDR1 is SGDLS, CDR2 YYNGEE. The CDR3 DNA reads TGTGCCAGCAGCGTTTTGGAGGGAGCAGGTTCACCCCTCCACTTT. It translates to CASSVLEGAGSPLHF.

In DNA form, the CDR3 reads TGTGCCACCAGTGATAGCGGGAGTGGGTCAGATACGCAGTATTTT. This codes for CATSDSGSGSDTQYF. V gene TRBV24-1 combines with J gene TRBJ2-3; 8 bases fit TRBD2. Looked up from germline, CDR1 is KGHDR and CDR2 is SFDVKD. The CDR3 runs 15 residues. V was pared by 3 bases and J by 4 bases, with 5 bases of the junction left unmatched.

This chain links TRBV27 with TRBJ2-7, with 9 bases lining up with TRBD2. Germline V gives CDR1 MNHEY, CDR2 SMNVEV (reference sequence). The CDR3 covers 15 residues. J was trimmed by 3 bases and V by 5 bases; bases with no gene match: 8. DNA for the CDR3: TGTGCCAGCAGTCCCGGGACTAGCTCTTTCTACGAGCAGTACTTC. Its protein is CASSPGTSSFYEQYF.

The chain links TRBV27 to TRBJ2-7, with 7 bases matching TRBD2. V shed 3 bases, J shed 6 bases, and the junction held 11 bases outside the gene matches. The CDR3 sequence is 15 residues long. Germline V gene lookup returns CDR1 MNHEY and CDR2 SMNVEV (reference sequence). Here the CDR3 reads CASSFWRELSGEQYF. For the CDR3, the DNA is TGTGCCAGCAGTTTCTGGCGGGAGTTGAGTGGCGAGCAGTACTTC.

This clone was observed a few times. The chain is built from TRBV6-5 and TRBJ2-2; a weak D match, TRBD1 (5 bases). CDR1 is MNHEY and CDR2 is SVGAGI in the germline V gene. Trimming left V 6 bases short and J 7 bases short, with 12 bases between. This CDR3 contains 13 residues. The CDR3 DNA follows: TGTGCCAGCAGACCACAGGTGTACGGGGAGCTGTTTTTT. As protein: CASRPQVYGELFF.

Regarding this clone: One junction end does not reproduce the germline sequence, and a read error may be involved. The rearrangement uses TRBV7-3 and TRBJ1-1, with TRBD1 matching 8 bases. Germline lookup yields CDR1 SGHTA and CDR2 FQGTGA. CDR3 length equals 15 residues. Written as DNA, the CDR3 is TGTGCCAGCAGCTTAACGTCGGCAGGGGGCACTCAAGCTTTCTTT. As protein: CASSLTSAGGTQAFF.

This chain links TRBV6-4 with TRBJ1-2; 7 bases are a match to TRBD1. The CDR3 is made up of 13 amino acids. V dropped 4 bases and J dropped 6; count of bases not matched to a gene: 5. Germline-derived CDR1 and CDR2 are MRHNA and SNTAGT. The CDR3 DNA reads TGTGCCAGCAGTGCACAGGGGCGACATGGCTACACCTTC. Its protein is CASSAQGRHGYTF.

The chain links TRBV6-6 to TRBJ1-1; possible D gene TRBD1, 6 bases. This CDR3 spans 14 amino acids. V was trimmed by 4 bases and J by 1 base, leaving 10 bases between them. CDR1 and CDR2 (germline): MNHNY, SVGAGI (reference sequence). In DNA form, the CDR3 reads TGTGCCAGCAGTTTCGGACAGAAGAACACTGAAGCTTTCTTT. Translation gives CASSFGQKNTEAFF.

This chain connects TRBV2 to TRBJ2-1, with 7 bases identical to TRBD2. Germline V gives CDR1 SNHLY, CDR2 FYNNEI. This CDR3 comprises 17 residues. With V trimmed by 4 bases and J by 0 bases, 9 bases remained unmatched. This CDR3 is CASSVPPGGSSYNEQFF. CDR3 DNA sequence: TGTGCCAGCAGTGTTCCTCCCGGGGGGAGCTCCTACAATGAGCAGTTCTTC.

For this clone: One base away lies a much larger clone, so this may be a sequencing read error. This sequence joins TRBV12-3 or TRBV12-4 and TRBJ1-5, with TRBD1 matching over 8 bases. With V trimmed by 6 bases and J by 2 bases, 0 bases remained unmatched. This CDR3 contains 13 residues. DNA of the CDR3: TGTGCCAGCAGGGGACAGGGCAATCAGCCCCAGCATTTT. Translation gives CASRGQGNQPQHF.

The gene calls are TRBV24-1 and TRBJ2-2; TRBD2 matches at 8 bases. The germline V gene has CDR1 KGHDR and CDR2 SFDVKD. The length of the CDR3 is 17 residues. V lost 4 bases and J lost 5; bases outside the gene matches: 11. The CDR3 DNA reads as TGTGCCACCAGTGAACTAGGACCAGCGGGAGTTACCGGGGAGCTGTTTTTT. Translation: CATSELGPAGVTGELFF.

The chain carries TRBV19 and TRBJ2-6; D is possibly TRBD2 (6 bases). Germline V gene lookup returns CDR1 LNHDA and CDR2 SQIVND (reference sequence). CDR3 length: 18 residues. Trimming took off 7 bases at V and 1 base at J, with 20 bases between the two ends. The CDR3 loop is CASIDGTLGGSGANVLTF. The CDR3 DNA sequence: TGTGCCAGTATCGATGGGACGCTTGGGGGGTCTGGGGCCAACGTCCTGACTTTC.

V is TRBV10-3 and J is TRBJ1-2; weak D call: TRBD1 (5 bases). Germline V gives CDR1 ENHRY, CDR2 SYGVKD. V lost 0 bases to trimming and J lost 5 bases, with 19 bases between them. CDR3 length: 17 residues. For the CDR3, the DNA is TGTGCCATCAGTGAGTCTCCGGCCAGGGCCGCCTCTTATGGCTACACCTTC. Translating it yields CAISESPARAASYGYTF.

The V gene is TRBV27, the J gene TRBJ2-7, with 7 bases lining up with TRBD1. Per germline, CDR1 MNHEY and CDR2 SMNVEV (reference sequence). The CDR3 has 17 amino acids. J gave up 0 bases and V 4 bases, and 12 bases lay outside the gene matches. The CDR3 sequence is CASSSPIGQAGSYEQYF. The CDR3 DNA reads TGTGCCAGCAGTTCCCCAATAGGACAGGCTGGCTCCTACGAGCAGTACTTC.

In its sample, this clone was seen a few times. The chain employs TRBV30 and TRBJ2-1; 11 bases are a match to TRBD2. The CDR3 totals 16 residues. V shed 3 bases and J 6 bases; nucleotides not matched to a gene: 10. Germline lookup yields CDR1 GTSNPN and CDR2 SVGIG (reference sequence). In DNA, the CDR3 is TGTGCCTGGAGCCTACTAGCGGGAGAGGCGCGCAATGAGCAGTTCTTC. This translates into CAWSLLAGEARNEQFF.

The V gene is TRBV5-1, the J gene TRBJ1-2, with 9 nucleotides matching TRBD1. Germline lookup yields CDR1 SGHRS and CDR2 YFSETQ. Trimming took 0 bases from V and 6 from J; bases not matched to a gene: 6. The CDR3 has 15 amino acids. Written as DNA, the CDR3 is TGCGCCAGCAGCTTGGGACAGGGGGTGTTTGATGGCTACACCTTC. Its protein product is CASSLGQGVFDGYTF.

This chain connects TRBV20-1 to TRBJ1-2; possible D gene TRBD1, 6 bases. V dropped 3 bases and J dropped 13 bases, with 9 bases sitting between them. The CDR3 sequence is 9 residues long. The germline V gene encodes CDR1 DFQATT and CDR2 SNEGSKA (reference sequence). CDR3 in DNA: TGCAGTGCTAGTCAGGGGTTCACCTTC. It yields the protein CSASQGFTF.

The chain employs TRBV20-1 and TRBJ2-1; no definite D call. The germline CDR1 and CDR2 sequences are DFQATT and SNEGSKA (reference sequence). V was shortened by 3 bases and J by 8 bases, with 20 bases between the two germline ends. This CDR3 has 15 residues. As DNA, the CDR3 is TGCAGTGCTAGTTATTTTCGGGTTCCCCGGCATGAGCAGTTCTTC. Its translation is CSASYFRVPRHEQFF.